This T cell receptor beta chain was captured by sequencing in a study of vaccination and CD4 T cells after COVID-19 (dated by TCRdb to between 2022 and 2023). In terms of the full investigation: Convalescent patients had a positive SARS-CoV-2 result on nasal swab PCR, and of these patients, nine had mild disease and one had severe disease. Participants got two doses of the Pfizer-BioNTech BNT162b2 vaccine (n=8) or two doses of the Moderna mRNA-1273 vaccine (n=2). Post-vaccine blood samples were collected a median of 72 days after the second vaccine dose, ranging from about 12 to 250 days. Overlapping spike peptide pools from SARS-CoV-2 and from the common cold coronaviruses HCoV-NL63, HCoV-OC43 and HCoV-229E were used as culture stimuli. Post-COVID blood samples from convalescent patients were collected a median of around 110 days after diagnosis, with a range of 35 to 161 days. In around 10 COVID-19 convalescent patients and a few infection-naive healthy vaccine recipients, researchers compared the spike-specific CD4+ TCR repertoire from before mRNA vaccination with the repertoire from after. Control cultures received a CEFX viral epitope pool as the positive control, an HIV-1 Nef peptide pool as the negative control, or no peptide. In the convalescent cohort there were six males and four females, among whom were two Hispanic individuals, seven Caucasians, two Asians and one multiracial person. Findings and caveats that apply to the study as a whole: Although the median number of SARS-CoV-2-reactive clonotypes went up from 20 to 25 after infection to some 37 after vaccination, the increase was not significant. Of the vaccine-specific clones found in convalescent patients, nearly all (304 of 307) were mono-reactive for SARS-CoV-2 spike instead of being cross-reactive with common cold coronaviruses. Among convalescent patients, a median about 86% of the SARS-CoV-2-reactive clones seen after vaccination appeared only after vaccination, which suggests priming specific to the vaccine. The study included relatively few convalescent patients and did not analyze early timepoints after natural infection.

Reading from cysteine to phenylalanine, the CDR3 counts 15 amino acids. The DNA shown is the 45-base CDR3, in frame from base 1. Via the germline V gene, CDR1 is ENHRY and CDR2 SYGVKD. Germline trimming amounts to 6 bases on V and 2 bases on J, with 9 as the count of junction bases outside the gene matches. About this clonotype: Its antigen remains undetermined. Per-base qualities were not stored, and no clone one base away is much larger.

This specimen's treatment or condition label, per the study, means: roughly ten-day PBMC culture with coronavirus spike peptide pools or control peptides (ViraFEST assay). The ViraFEST assay was used in the study, in which antigen-specific T cells were expanded with peptide pools and expanded clonotypes were subsequently identified by TCR sequencing. The positive SARS-CoV-2 PCR tests of the convalescent patients were dated from March to December 2020, before the Alpha, Beta and Delta variants emerged in the United States. Roughly 2.1 million PBMCs per well were cultured in IMDM with roughly 5.2% human AB serum and around 10 IU/ml IL-2, plus 10 ug/ml peptide pools. On days 3 and 7, half of the culture medium was replaced with fresh IL-2-containing medium. CD4+ T cells were isolated after roughly eleven days of culture through negative selection using the EasySep CD4+ T cell isolation kit. Ficoll-Paque Plus gradient centrifugation was used to isolate PBMCs from whole blood, and the isolated PBMCs were then either used fresh or cryopreserved at -140C. Triplicate wells were generally used for each culture condition.

The library was prepared using PCR. DNA from cultured CD4+ T cells was subjected to TCR sequencing with the Oncomine TCR Beta short-read assay at the Johns Hopkins FTIC core. Genomic DNA was extracted from the cultured CD4+ T cells with the QIAamp micro DNA kit. Oncomine TCR Beta libraries from cultured CD4+ T cells were pooled with unique dual indexes and sequenced on an Illumina iSeq 100. Turning to the authors' computational methods: Non-productive sequences were filtered out, and CDR3s that did not start with C, did not end with F or W, or were shorter than 7 amino acids were discarded. Antigen-specific clonotypes were identified with the MANAFEST web application by comparing peptide-stimulated wells with reference and other culture wells. An FDR below 0.05, an odds ratio above 5, and a productive frequency above 0.1% in at least two of three replicate wells were required for clones to be considered positive. Clonotypes that were significantly expanded in both SARS-CoV-2 spike wells and at least one common cold coronavirus spike condition were defined as cross-reactive. Similarity between CDR3 sequences was evaluated in R version 3.6.1 using Levenshtein distances (stringdist) and unrooted phylogenetic trees (ape). TCRdb reprocessed the public reads (quality trimming at Q25 with fastp, clone calling with MiXCR) and kept in-frame beta chains. Merged by CDR3 protein, the rows form single entries marked with the most common genes and DNA. The V and J calls and clone size are TCRdb's, not the authors'. This sample holds about 14,000 distinct CDR3 sequences; 43% were observed only once. The ten largest clones take up about a sixth of the sample.

This receptor was obtained from a human donor with COVID-19. In this chain, TRBV10-3 is recombined with TRBJ2-5, with TRBD2 identical over 7 junction bases. The specimen sequenced was cultured CD4+ T cells from blood. The bases are TGTGCCATCAGGGCAAACTGGCGGGGGCAAGAGACCCAGTACTTC. Translated, it reads CAIRANWRGQETQYF.